This record looks at one T cell receptor (beta chain) sequence and its context. This clone was seen more than once but under ten times. The clone's antigen remains unknown. No clone much larger than this one lies a single base away; base qualities are absent. These data come from a study of CD8+ T cells in alopecia areata listed by TCRdb under 2018. Background for the entire study: Treated patients were enrolled in an open-label pilot trial of oral tofacitinib at 5 to 10 mg twice daily for moderate-to-severe alopecia areata. Tofacitinib was given for 6 to 18 months, followed by 6 months of follow-up off drug to assess delayed response and recurrence. High-throughput TCRbeta sequencing was used to examine T cell clonal expansion in alopecia areata in both the C3H/HeJ mouse model and human patients. On the human side, TCRbeta sequencing was run on scalp tissue and on sorted CD4+ and CD8+ peripheral blood T cells from healthy controls and from alopecia areata patients with either patchy or totalis/universalis disease. Patients on tofacitinib were biopsied at baseline and after 4 and 24 weeks of treatment, and several of the patients also had a later scalp biopsy. Clonality in the scalp was compared among normal scalp (n=4), patchy alopecia areata scalp (n=8), and alopecia totalis/universalis scalp (n=8). RNA was obtained with the PAXgene miRNA kit for fixed scalp, the miRNeasy kit for PBMCs, and the RNeasy kit for mouse skin. TCRbeta CDR3 regions were amplified by immunoSEQ multiplex PCR using 35 Vbeta forward and 13 Jbeta reverse primers. Here is what the overall study found, with its caveats: Unlike mouse skin, which is dominated by gammadelta T cells, normal human skin has resident alphabeta T cells that are also sequenced, and this complicates analysis of the scalp TCR repertoire. Lesional scalp, especially in alopecia totalis/universalis, showed higher clonality and more expanded CD8+ clones than normal scalp, suggesting antigenic drive. Shared TCR sequences between patients were less evident than in mice, which may be partly attributable to HLA diversity in the patient population.

The library was prepared using the immunoSEQ multiplex PCR assay. RNA was extracted from all samples and reverse transcribed into cDNA as template for TCR sequencing. SuperScript III was used to make first-strand cDNA, primed with a 2:1 mix of oligo-dT and random hexamers. Amplification bias was assessed with a synthetic immune receptor repertoire, and residual bias was removed computationally. The original pipeline was this. Raw reads were preprocessed for error removal, and CDR3 was defined according to IMGT conventions as running from the conserved cysteine to phenylalanine. Clonality was computed as 1 minus the Shannon entropy, with the entropy normalized by log2 of the number of productive unique TCRs. Scalp TCRbeta sequences were cross-referenced with sorted blood CD4 and CD8 repertoires so that the CD4 or CD8 identity of scalp clones could be inferred. As stored in TCRdb, this immuneACCESS dataset retains in-frame rearrangements with V and J assigned. A fraction of the clones does not appear; measured against another copy, unresolved V genes explain less than half of the discrepancy, and the remainder lacks a known reason. V and J calls and clone size are copied from that table; D and trimming were computed from the DNA. The sample table contains approximately 66,000 clones; only one count was recorded for roughly 60% of them. Of the sample, about 15% is held by the ten largest clones.

The time point label of this sample denotes: baseline before oral tofacitinib. Lesional scalp punch biopsies and peripheral blood were obtained from alopecia areata patients. PBMCs were separated by density centrifugation and stained for CD3, CD4 and CD8, after which CD4+ and CD8+ T cells were sorted on a FACSAria. This clonotype was sampled from a human donor with alopecia areata. The sample here was CD8+ T cells sorted from blood, taken at week 0.

The CDR3 corresponds to CASSILGVNTEAFF. The nucleotide sequence reads as follows: TGTGCCAGTAGTATCCTGGGGGTGAACACTGAAGCTTTCTTT. The rearranged segments are TRBV19 and TRBJ1-1; tentative D gene TRBD1, with 5 bases matching. The germline V gene (reference sequence) provides CDR1 LNHDA and CDR2 SQIVND. The CDR3, cysteine through phenylalanine, is 14 amino acids long. The DNA shown is the 42-base CDR3, in frame from base 1. V is clipped by 3 bases and J by 0 bases, and the sequence between their germline boundaries is 8 bases long.